This T cell receptor (beta chain) was found in a study of graft-versus-host responses after intestinal transplantation. Study details: Recipients had multivisceral, liver-intestinal, or isolated intestinal transplants. Every recipient underwent anti-thymocyte globulin induction, then tacrolimus and steroids for 2 to 3 years. Broader study findings: GvH clones appeared in recipient marrow, some first in ileum or blood. Patients with graft-donor T cell macrochimerism had high graft-versus-host to host-versus-graft clonal ratios in allografts.

In the case of this clone: Its antigen is not known.

CDR3 length: 14 amino acids. The V gene's germline CDR1 is SGHRS and CDR2 YFSETQ. Trimming stripped 0 bases from V and 5 bases from J, with 8 bases between. Libraries were prepared by immunoSEQ multiplex PCR; TCRdb keeps only in-frame clonotypes and omits some of them. The profile covers tens of thousands of clones, with under 95% appearing a single time and 7.6% taken by the ten largest. This clonotype was obtained from a human donor who was the organ donor for an intestinal transplant. The chain recombines TRBV5-1 with TRBJ2-2, with D maybe TRBD1 (6 bases). The sample in question was unstimulated CD8+ T cells sorted from spleen or lymph node cells, obtained before transplant. The CDR3 DNA is TGCGCCAGCAGCTTGGGGGACACGACCGGGGAGCTGTTTTTT. Encoded protein: CASSLGDTTGELFF.